The subject of this entry is one T cell receptor (beta chain). V gave up 4 bases and J gave up 3 bases; unmatched junction bases: 6. Germline-derived CDR1 and CDR2 are MDHEN and SYDVKM. This CDR3 spans 15 amino acids. The data derive from a study of blood T cell repertoires in COVID-19. Study background: Researchers got acute and convalescent COVID-19 samples from the United States, Italy and Spain.

Profiling relied on immunoSEQ multiplex PCR, and the TCRdb table lists in-frame clones only, not all of them. Counted here are some 200,000 clones, about 85% occurring once; the ten biggest clones make up approximately 1.7%. The chain couples TRBV28 to TRBJ2-3, with 8 positions matching TRBD1. The specimen sequenced was peripheral blood. The receptor was derived from a man between 65 and 79 years old with acute or convalescent COVID-19. CDR3 sequence (DNA): TGTGCCAGCAGTTCCAGGGGGCGAGGAACAGATACGCAGTATTTT. Its protein is CASSSRGRGTDTQYF.